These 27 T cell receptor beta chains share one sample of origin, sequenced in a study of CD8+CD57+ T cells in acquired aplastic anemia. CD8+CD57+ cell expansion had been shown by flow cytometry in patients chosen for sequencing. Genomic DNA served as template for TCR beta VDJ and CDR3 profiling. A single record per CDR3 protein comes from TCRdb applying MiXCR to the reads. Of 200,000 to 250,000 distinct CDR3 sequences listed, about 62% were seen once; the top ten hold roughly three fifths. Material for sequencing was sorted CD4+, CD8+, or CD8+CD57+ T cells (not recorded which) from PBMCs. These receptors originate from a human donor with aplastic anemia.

CDR3 sequence (DNA): TGTGCCAGCAGCTTGGGTGTCAGGGAGGGTTCACCCCTCCACTTT. Protein sequence: CASSLGVREGSPLHF. The chain joins TRBV2 to TRBJ1-6; TRBD1 might be the D (5 bases). In germline, CDR1 is SNHLY, CDR2 FYNNEI. The CDR3 covers 15 residues. V lost 6 bases to trimming and J lost 9 bases, with 18 bases between them.

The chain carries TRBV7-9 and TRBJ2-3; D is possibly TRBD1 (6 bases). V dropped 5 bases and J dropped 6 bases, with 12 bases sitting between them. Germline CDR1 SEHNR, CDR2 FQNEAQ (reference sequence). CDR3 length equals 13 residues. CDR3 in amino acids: CASSATGGDTQYF. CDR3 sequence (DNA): TGTGCCAGCAGCGCGACAGGTGGGGATACGCAGTATTTT.

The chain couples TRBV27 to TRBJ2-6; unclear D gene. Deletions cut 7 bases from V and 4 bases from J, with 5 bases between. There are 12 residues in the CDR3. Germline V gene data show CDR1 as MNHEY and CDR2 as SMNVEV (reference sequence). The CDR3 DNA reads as TGTGCCAGCACAAGCGGGGCCAACGTCCTGACTTTC. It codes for CASTSGANVLTF.

The CDR3 is CASSNWGSSYEQYF. Here the CDR3 DNA reads TGCGCCAGCAGTAATTGGGGCAGCTCCTACGAGCAGTACTTC. The V gene is TRBV5-1, the J gene TRBJ2-7; weak D call: TRBD1 (5 bases). The germline V gene has CDR1 SGHRS and CDR2 YFSETQ. The CDR3 runs 14 residues. Trimming stripped 5 bases from V and 0 bases from J, with 12 bases between.

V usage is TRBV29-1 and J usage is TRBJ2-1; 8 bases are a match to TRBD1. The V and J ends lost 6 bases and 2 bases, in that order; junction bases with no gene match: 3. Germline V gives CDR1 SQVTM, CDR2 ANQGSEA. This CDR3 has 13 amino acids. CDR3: CSVPDRAYNEQFF. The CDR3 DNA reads TGCAGCGTACCGGACAGGGCCTACAATGAGCAGTTCTTC.

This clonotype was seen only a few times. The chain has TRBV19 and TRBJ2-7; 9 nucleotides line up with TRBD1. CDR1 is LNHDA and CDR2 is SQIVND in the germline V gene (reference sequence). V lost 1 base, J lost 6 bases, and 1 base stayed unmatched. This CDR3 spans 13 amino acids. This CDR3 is CASSIGTGAEQYF. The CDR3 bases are TGTGCCAGTAGTATAGGGACAGGGGCCGAGCAGTACTTC.

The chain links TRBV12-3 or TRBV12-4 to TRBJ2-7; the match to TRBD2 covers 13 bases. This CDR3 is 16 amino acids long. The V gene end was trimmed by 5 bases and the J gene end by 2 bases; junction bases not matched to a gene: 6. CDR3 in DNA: TGTGCCAGCAGTCCCCAACTAGCGGGGGGGCCCTACGAGCAGTACTTC. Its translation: CASSPQLAGGPYEQYF.

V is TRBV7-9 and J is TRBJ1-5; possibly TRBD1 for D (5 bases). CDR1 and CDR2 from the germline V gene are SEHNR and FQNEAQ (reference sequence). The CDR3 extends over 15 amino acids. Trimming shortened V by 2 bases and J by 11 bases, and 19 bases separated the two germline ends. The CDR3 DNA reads TGTGCCAGCAGCTTATCCGGGACCGATGGTTCGGCCCAGCATTTT. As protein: CASSLSGTDGSAQHF.

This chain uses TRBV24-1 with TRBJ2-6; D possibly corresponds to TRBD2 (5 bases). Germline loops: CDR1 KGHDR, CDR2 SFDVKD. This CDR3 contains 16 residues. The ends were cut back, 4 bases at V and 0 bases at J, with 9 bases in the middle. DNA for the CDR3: TGTGCCACCAGTGACCCTAGCCTCTCTGGGGCCAACGTCCTGACTTTC. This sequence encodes CATSDPSLSGANVLTF.

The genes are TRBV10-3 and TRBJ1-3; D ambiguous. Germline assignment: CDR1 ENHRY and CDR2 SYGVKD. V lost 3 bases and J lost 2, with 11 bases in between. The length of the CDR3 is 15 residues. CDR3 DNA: TGTGCCATCAGTGAACAAGAACTGGCTGGAAACACCATATATTTT. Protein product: CAISEQELAGNTIYF.

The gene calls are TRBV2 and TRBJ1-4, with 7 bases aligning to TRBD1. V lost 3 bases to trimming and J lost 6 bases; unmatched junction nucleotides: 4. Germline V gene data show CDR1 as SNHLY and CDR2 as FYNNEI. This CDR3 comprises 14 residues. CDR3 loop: CASSDRTGDEKLFF. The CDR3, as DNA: TGTGCCAGCAGTGATCGAACAGGGGATGAAAAACTGTTTTTT.

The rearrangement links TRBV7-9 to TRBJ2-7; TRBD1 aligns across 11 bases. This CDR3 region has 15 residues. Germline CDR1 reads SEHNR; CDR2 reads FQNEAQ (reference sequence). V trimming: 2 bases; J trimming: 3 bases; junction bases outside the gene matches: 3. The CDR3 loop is CASSLTGQGVYEQYF. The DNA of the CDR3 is TGTGCCAGCAGCTTAACGGGACAGGGGGTCTACGAGCAGTACTTC.

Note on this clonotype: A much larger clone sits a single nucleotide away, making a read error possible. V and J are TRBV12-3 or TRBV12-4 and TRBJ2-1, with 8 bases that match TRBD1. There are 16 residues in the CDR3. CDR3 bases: TGTGCCAGCAGTTTAGCCGACAGGGGCGGGGACAATGACCAGTTCTTC. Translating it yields CASSLADRGGDNDQFF.

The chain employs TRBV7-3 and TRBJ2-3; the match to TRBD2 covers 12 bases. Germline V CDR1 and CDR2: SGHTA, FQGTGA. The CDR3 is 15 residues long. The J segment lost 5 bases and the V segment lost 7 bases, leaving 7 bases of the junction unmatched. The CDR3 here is CASTPTSGGRDTQYF. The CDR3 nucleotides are TGTGCCAGCACCCCGACTAGCGGGGGAAGAGATACGCAGTATTTT.

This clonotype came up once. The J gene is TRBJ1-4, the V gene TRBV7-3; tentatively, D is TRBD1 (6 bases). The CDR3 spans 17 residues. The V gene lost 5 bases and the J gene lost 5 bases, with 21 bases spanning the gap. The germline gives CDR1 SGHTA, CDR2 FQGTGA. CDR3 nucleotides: TGTGCCAGCAGCGAATTAGGGACATCCAACGTCAATGAAAAACTGTTTTTT. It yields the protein CASSELGTSNVNEKLFF. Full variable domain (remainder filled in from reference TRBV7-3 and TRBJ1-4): GAGVSQTPSNKVTEKGKYVELRCDPISGHTALYWYRQSLGQGPEFLIYFQGTGAADDSGLPNDRFFAVRPEGSVSTLKIQRTERGDSAVYLCASSELGTSNVNEKLFFGSGTQLSVL.

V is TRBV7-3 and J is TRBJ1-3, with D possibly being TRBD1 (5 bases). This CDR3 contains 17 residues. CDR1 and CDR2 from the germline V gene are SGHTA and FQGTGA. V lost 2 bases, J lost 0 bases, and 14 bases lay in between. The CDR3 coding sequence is TGTGCCAGCAGCTTAGCGCAGGGAATGAGCTCTGGAAACACCATATATTTT. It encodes CASSLAQGMSSGNTIYF. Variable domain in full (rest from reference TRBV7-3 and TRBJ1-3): GAGVSQTPSNKVTEKGKYVELRCDPISGHTALYWYRQSLGQGPEFLIYFQGTGAADDSGLPNDRFFAVRPEGSVSTLKIQRTERGDSAVYLCASSLAQGMSSGNTIYFGEGSWLTVV.

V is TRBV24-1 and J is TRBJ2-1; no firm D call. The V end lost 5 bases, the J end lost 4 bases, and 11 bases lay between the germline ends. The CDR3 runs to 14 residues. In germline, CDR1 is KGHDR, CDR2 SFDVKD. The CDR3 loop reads CATSVPEDYNEQFF. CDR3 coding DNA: TGTGCCACCAGTGTCCCCGAAGATTACAATGAGCAGTTCTTC.

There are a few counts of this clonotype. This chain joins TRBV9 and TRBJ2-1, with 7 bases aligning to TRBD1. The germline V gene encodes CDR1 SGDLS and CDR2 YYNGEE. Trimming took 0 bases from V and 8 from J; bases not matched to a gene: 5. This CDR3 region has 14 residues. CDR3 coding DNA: TGTGCCAGCAGCGTAGGACAGGGCAAAGATGAGCAGTTCTTC. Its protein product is CASSVGQGKDEQFF.

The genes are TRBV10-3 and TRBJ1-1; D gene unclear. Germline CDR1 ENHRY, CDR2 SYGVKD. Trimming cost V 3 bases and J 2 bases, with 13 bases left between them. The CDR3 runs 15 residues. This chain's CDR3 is CAISEGPATNTEAFF. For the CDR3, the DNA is TGTGCCATCAGTGAAGGACCAGCTACTAACACTGAAGCTTTCTTT.

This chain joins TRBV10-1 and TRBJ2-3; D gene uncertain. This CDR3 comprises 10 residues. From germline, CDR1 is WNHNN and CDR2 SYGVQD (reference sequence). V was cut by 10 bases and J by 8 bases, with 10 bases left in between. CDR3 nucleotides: TGCGCCAACCAGACTGGTACGCAGTATTTT. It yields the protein CANQTGTQYF.

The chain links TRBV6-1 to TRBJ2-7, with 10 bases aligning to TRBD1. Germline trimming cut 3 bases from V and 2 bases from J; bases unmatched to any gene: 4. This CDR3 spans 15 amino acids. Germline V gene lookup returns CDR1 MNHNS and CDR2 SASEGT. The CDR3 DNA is TGTGCCAGCAGTGAGTGGACAGGGGGGACCTACGAGCAGTACTTC. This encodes CASSEWTGGTYEQYF.

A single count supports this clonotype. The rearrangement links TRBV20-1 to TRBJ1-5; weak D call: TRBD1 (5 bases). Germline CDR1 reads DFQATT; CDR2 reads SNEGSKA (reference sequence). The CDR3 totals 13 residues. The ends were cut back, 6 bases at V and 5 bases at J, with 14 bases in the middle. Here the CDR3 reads CSARDGTYQPQHF. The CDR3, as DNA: TGCAGTGCCCGGGACGGTACTTATCAGCCCCAGCATTTT.

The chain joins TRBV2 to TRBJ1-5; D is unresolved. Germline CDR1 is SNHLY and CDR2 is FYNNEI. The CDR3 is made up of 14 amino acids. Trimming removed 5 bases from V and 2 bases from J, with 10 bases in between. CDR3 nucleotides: TGTGCCAGCAGTCGAGAATCCGGCAATCAGCCCCAGCATTTT. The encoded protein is CASSRESGNQPQHF.

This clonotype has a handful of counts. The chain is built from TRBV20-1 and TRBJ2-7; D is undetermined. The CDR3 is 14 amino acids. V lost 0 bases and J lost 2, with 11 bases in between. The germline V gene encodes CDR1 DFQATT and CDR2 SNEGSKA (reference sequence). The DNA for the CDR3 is TGCAGTGCTAGAGATCGTGAAGCCGCCTACGAGCAGTACTTC. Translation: CSARDREAAYEQYF.

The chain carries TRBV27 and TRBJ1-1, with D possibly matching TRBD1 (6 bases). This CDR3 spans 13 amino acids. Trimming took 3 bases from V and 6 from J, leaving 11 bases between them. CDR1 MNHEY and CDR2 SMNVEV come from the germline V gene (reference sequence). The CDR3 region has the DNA TGTGCCAGCAGTTTTACGGGGGCCTCTGAAGCTTTCTTT. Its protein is CASSFTGASEAFF.

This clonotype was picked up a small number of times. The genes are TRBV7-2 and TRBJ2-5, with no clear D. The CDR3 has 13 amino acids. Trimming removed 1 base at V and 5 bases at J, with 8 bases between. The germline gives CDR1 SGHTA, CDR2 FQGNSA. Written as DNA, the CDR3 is TGTGCCAGCAGCTTAGGGGTGCGGGAGACCCAGTACTTC. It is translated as CASSLGVRETQYF.

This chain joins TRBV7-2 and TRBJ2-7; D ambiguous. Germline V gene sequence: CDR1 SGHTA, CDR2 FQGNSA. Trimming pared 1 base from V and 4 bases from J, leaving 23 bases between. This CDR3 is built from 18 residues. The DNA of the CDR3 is TGTGCCAGCAGCTTAGACTCGCTCGCGGCTAGAAAGTCTTACGAGCAGTACTTC. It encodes CASSLDSLAARKSYEQYF. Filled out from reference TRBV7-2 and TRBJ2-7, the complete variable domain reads GAGVSQSPSNKVTEKGKDVELRCDPISGHTALYWYRQSLGQGLEFLIYFQGNSAPDKSGLPSDRFSAERTGGSVSTLTIQRTQQEDSAVYLCASSLDSLAARKSYEQYFGPGTRLTVT.